Each of the 22 T cell receptor beta chains below was sequenced from the same sample in a study of cytomegalovirus exposure and HLA in healthy donors. The PCR made use of 60 Vbeta and 13 Jbeta primers. Assay: immunoSEQ multiplex PCR; the TCRdb copy retains only in-frame clones and omits some. Of around 99,000 clones in the sample, around three quarters were seen once. The sequenced sample consisted of PBMCs. Receptors originate from a woman between 50 and 59 years old in good health and CMV-seropositive.

To note about this clone: The junction departs from germline at one end; a sequencing error may be responsible. The rearrangement links TRBV7-9 to TRBJ2-1, with 10 bases lining up with TRBD1. The V gene's germline CDR1 is SEHNR and CDR2 FQNEAQ (reference sequence). The CDR3 extends over 16 amino acids. The CDR3 nucleotides are TGTTCCAGCAGCTTGCCCCTGGACAGGGGGAATAATGAGCAGTTCTTC. It specifies CSSSLPLDRGNNEQFF.

The J gene is TRBJ1-5, the V gene TRBV4-1; 7 bases agree with TRBD1. V was pared by 1 base and J by 3 bases, with 9 bases of the junction left unmatched. The CDR3 is 17 residues long. The germline gives CDR1 MGHRA, CDR2 YSYEKL. The CDR3 spells CASSQGAGQLNNQPQHF. In DNA, the CDR3 is TGCGCCAGCAGCCAAGGTGCGGGACAGTTAAACAATCAGCCCCAGCATTTT.

V is TRBV4-2 and J is TRBJ2-1, with 7 bases matching TRBD2. Germline trimming cut 6 bases from V and 7 bases from J; bases unmatched to any gene: 15. The CDR3 has 16 amino acids. Germline assignment: CDR1 LGHNA and CDR2 YNFKEQ. This chain's CDR3 is CASSSMAGDSLNEQFF. The CDR3 DNA reads TGTGCCAGCAGTTCCATGGCGGGGGATAGCTTAAATGAGCAGTTCTTC.

The V and J genes are TRBV7-2 and TRBJ2-3, with D unresolved. CDR1 is SGHTA, CDR2 FQGNSA, per germline. CDR3 length equals 13 residues. Trimming took off 1 base at V and 7 bases at J, with 9 bases between the two ends. CDR3 sequence: CASSLVQAHTQYF. As DNA, the CDR3 is TGTGCCAGCAGCTTAGTCCAGGCGCATACGCAGTATTTT.

The chain links TRBV27 to TRBJ1-4; possible D gene TRBD1, 5 bases. The CDR3 spans 12 residues. V lost 6 bases to trimming and J lost 7 bases, with 9 bases between them. From germline, CDR1 is MNHEY and CDR2 SMNVEV (reference sequence). The CDR3 is CASSLTGEKLFF. The CDR3 DNA reads TGTGCCAGCAGCCTCACAGGTGAAAAACTGTTTTTT. Filled out from reference TRBV27 and TRBJ1-4, the complete variable domain reads EAQVTQNPRYLITVTGKKLTVTCSQNMNHEYMSWYRQDPGLGLRQIYYSMNVEVTDKGDVPEGYKVSRKEKRNFPLILESPSPNQTSLYFCASSLTGEKLFFGSGTQLSVL.

This clone was recorded once. The gene calls are TRBV7-2 and TRBJ2-7; TRBD1 is a possible D gene (5 bases). The V and J ends lost 1 base and 4 bases respectively, with 14 bases between them. Germline V lookup: CDR1 SGHTA, CDR2 FQGNSA. The CDR3 spans 15 residues. CDR3 nucleotide sequence: TGTGCCAGCAGCTTAGTAGGGGCAGACCTATACGAGCAGTACTTC. Protein: CASSLVGADLYEQYF.

The gene calls are TRBV4-1 and TRBJ1-3; D remains ambiguous. V was clipped by 0 bases and J by 0 bases, with 15 bases between them. The CDR3 has 18 residues. Germline V gives CDR1 MGHRA, CDR2 YSYEKL. This CDR3 reads CASSQEPPGPSSGNTIYF. The CDR3 nucleotides read TGCGCCAGCAGCCAAGAGCCCCCTGGGCCAAGCTCTGGAAACACCATATATTTT.

The chain uses TRBV14 and TRBJ1-5; a weak D match, TRBD1 (5 bases). The CDR3 sequence is 15 residues long. With 1 base removed from V and 1 base from J, the gap between germline ends came to 8 bases. Looked up from germline, CDR1 is SGHDN and CDR2 is FVKESK. The CDR3 sequence is CASSQGGGSNQPQHF. The CDR3 coding sequence is TGTGCCAGCAGCCAAGGGGGGGGGAGCAATCAGCCCCAGCATTTT.

The CDR3 reads CASSLSGAYEQYF. The CDR3 region has the DNA TGTGCCAGCAGCTTATCGGGGGCCTACGAGCAGTACTTC. This chain links TRBV5-6 with TRBJ2-7; D is perhaps TRBD2 (6 bases). Germline V gene sequence: CDR1 SGHDT, CDR2 YYEEEE. This CDR3 is 13 amino acids long. V lost 2 bases and J lost 2, with 8 bases in between.

The chain employs TRBV7-8 and TRBJ2-7; D ambiguous. The V and J ends lost 5 bases and 0 bases respectively, with 8 bases between them. The germline V gene has CDR1 SGHVS and CDR2 FQNEAQ. This CDR3 is built from 13 residues. In nucleotides, the CDR3 is TGTGCCAGCAGCCCGATGAGCTCCTACGAGCAGTACTTC. Protein product: CASSPMSSYEQYF.

The V call is TRBV21-1, the J call TRBJ2-7; the D call of TRBD2 is as the table states it, not checked on the DNA. TRBV21-1 is labeled a pseudogene. This CDR3 is 16 amino acids long. This CDR3 is CASSKARPRRDFEQYF. The CDR3 DNA is TGTGCCAGCAGCAAAGCGCGTCCTAGGCGGGACTTCGAGCAGTACTTC.

This chain joins TRBV6-7 and TRBJ2-3, with 9 bases fitting TRBD1. TRBV6-7 is given ORF status, its function remaining uncertain. This CDR3 has 20 residues. Trimming at V came to 0 bases and at J to 3 bases, leaving 16 bases not matched to a gene. Written as DNA, the CDR3 is TGTGCCAGCAGTTACTCGAAAGGGGCCGGGACAGGGAAAGGAACAGATACGCAGTATTTT. Protein: CASSYSKGAGTGKGTDTQYF.

This chain uses TRBV29-1 with TRBJ2-2, with 11 bases matching TRBD1. V lost 7 bases to trimming and J lost 4 bases; unmatched junction nucleotides: 8. The CDR3 sequence is 15 residues long. Germline-derived CDR1 and CDR2 are SQVTM and ANQGSEA. The CDR3 sequence: CSAFGQGAFTGELFF. The CDR3 DNA is TGCAGCGCCTTCGGACAGGGGGCTTTCACCGGGGAGCTGTTTTTT.

The V and J genes are TRBV7-9 and TRBJ1-5; maybe TRBD1 (5 bases). The V end was cut by 5 bases, the J end by 0 bases, with 8 bases between. The germline gives CDR1 SEHNR, CDR2 FQNEAQ (reference sequence). CDR3 length: 14 amino acids. CDR3 protein: CASSTGGSNQPQHF. CDR3 DNA: TGTGCCAGCAGCACGGGGGGTAGCAATCAGCCCCAGCATTTT.

V and J are TRBV19 and TRBJ2-7; 10 bases are shared with TRBD2. Germline CDR1 and CDR2: LNHDA and SQIVND (reference sequence). The CDR3 is 15 amino acids. J was trimmed by 3 bases and V by 4 bases; bases with no gene match: 6. CDR3 bases: TGTGCCAGTAGTACGGGACTAGCGAGCTACTACGAGCAGTACTTC. Translating gives CASSTGLASYYEQYF.

This clone was observed a handful of times. The chain links TRBV7-2 to TRBJ1-2; 7 nucleotides match TRBD1. Germline CDR1 SGHTA, CDR2 FQGNSA. Trimming removed 3 bases from V and 6 bases from J; junction bases left unmatched: 4. The CDR3 sequence is 13 residues long. The CDR3 protein is CASSFGGGDGYTF. DNA of the CDR3: TGTGCCAGCAGCTTCGGAGGGGGCGATGGCTACACCTTC.

The rearrangement uses TRBV2 and TRBJ2-3; D uncertain. Germline V gene data show CDR1 as SNHLY and CDR2 as FYNNEI. V was pared by 2 bases and J by 0 bases, with 6 bases between. The CDR3 runs to 14 residues. CDR3 bases: TGTGCCAGCAGTGAACGGTCTAGCACAGATACGCAGTATTTT. Protein product: CASSERSSTDTQYF.

This rearrangement joins TRBV11-2 to TRBJ2-7; unclear D gene. The V and J ends lost 0 bases and 7 bases respectively, with 13 bases between them. The CDR3 consists of 14 residues. Germline V gene sequence: CDR1 SGHAT, CDR2 FQNNGV. CDR3 protein: CASSLDRVMKEQYF. CDR3 in DNA: TGTGCCAGCAGCTTAGATCGGGTGATGAAGGAGCAGTACTTC.

This CDR3 reads CASSMDRYEQYF. In DNA, the CDR3 is TGTGCCAGCAGCATGGACAGATACGAGCAGTACTTC. The rearrangement links TRBV11-3 to TRBJ2-7, with D maybe TRBD1 (6 bases). The CDR3 covers 12 residues. Germline assignment: CDR1 SGHNT and CDR2 YENEEA. Trimming took 5 bases from V and 4 from J, leaving 9 bases between them.

The V and J genes are TRBV18 and TRBJ2-7, with 11 bases that match TRBD2. Germline V gives CDR1 KGHSH, CDR2 LQKENI. The V segment lost 4 bases and the J segment 5 bases; nucleotides outside the gene matches: 13. The CDR3 is 17 residues long. For the CDR3, the DNA is TGTGCCAGCTCACACACTAGCGGGAGCCTTAATCTCCACGAGCAGTACTTC. Encoded protein: CASSHTSGSLNLHEQYF.

This chain connects TRBV5-1 to TRBJ2-7; D is possibly TRBD2 (6 bases). This CDR3 is 14 amino acids long. V lost 4 bases to trimming and J lost 0 bases, with 11 bases between them. Per the germline V gene, CDR1 is SGHRS and CDR2 is YFSETQ. The CDR3 DNA is TGCGCCAGCAGCGTCGGGGGATCCTCCTACGAGCAGTACTTC. Amino acids: CASSVGGSSYEQYF.

This chain uses TRBV4-2 with TRBJ1-1; tentative D call: TRBD1 (6 bases). The CDR3 consists of 12 residues. Germline V gene data show CDR1 as LGHNA and CDR2 as YNFKEQ. V lost 2 bases, J lost 11 bases, and 12 bases lay in between. The DNA of the CDR3 is TGTGCCAGCAGCCAATTAGGGGGGGAGGCTTTCTTT. The encoded protein is CASSQLGGEAFF.